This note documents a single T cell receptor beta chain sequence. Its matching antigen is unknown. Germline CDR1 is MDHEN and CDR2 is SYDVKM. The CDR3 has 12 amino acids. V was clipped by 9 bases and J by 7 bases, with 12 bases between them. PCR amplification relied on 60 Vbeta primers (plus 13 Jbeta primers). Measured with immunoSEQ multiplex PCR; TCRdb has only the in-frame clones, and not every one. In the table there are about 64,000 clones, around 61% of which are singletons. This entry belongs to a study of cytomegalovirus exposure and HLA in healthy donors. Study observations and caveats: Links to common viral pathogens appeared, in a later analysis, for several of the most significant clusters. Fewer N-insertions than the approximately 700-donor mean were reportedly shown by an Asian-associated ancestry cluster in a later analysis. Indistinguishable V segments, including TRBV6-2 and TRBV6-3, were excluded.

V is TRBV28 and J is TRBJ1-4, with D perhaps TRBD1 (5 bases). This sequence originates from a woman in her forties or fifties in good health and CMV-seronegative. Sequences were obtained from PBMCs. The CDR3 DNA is TGTGCCAGACGGGGGGGACCTGAAAAACTGTTTTTT. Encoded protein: CARRGGPEKLFF.